This T cell receptor (beta chain) was sequenced for a study of T-cell reconstitution after alpha-beta-depleted transplantation in children. The library targeted TCRbeta and was prepared with unique molecular identifiers. TCRdb ran MiXCR on the PCR reads and lists one entry per CDR3 protein. This table has about 540,000 distinct CDR3 sequences, 25% to 30% appearing once. Material: PBMCs, obtained before TCRalphabeta/CD19-depleted stem cell transplant. The TCR sequence derives from a boy younger than two with Wiskott-Aldrich syndrome, due to receive a stem cell transplant.

The CDR3 bases are TGTGCCATCAGGGGAGCGGGAGTCAGTGAGCAGTTCTTC. Its translation is CAIRGAGVSEQFF. V and J are TRBV10-3 and TRBJ2-1; 8 positions match TRBD2. Unmatched junction bases numbered 7, after V lost 6 bases and J lost 9 bases. CDR1 is ENHRY, CDR2 SYGVKD, per germline. CDR3 length: 13 residues.